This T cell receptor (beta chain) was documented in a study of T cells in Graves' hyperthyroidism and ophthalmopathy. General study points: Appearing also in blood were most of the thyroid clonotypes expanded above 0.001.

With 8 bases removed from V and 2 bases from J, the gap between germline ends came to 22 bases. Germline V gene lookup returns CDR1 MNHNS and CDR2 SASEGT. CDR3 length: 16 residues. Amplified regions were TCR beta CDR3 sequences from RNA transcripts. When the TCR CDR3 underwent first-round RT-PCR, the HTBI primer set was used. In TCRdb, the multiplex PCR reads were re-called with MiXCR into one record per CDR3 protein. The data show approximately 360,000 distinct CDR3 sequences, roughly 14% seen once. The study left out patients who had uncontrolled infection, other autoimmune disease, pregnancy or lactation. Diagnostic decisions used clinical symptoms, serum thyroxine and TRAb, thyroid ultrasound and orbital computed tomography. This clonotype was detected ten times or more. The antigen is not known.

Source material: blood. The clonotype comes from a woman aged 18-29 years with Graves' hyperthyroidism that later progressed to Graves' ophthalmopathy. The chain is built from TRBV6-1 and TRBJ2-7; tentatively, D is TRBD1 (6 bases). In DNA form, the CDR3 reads TGTGCCAGCGGGGCTGTCCCTGGACAGATTCCCTACGAGCAGTACTTC. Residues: CASGAVPGQIPYEQYF.